One and the same sample provided the 4 T cell receptor beta chains below, sequenced in a study of cytomegalovirus exposure and HLA in healthy donors (dated by TCRdb to the late 2010s). Library generation was performed with the immunoSEQ multiplex PCR assay. The clones in this table, taken by TCRdb from immuneACCESS, are in-frame only. Not every clone is retained; where verified, under half of the shortfall comes from an unresolved V gene, and the cause of the rest is unknown. Within this sample are under 150,000 clones, with about nine tenths of them counted one time only. Less than 3.5% of the sample is held by the ten biggest clonotypes. The specimen sequenced was PBMCs. The receptor set was obtained from a man younger than 35 in good health and CMV-seronegative.

CDR3 DNA: TGTGCCAGCAGTCGAGGTCGTTCGGCAGATACGCAGTATTTT. This encodes CASSRGRSADTQYF. This chain uses TRBV7-8 with TRBJ2-3, with no clear D. Trimming cost V 6 bases and J 4 bases, with 14 bases left between them. This CDR3 has 14 residues. Per germline, CDR1 SGHVS and CDR2 FQNEAQ.

The V gene is TRBV5-1, the J gene TRBJ1-2; 9 bases map to TRBD1. This CDR3 spans 15 amino acids. Trimming at V came to 4 bases and at J to 8 bases, leaving 12 bases not matched to a gene. The germline V gene has CDR1 SGHRS and CDR2 YFSETQ. CDR3 in amino acids: CASSPWTGDEEGYTF. In DNA, the CDR3 is TGCGCCAGCAGCCCCTGGACAGGGGACGAGGAAGGCTACACCTTC. The full variable domain, with the rest looked up from reference TRBV5-1 and TRBJ1-2, is KAGVTQTPRYLIKTRGQQVTLSCSPISGHRSVSWYQQTPGQGLQFLFEYFSETQRNKGNFPGRFSGRQFSNSRSEMNVSTLELGDSALYLCASSPWTGDEEGYTFGSGTRLTVV.

This rearrangement joins TRBV6-5 to TRBJ2-3, with 15 bases that match TRBD2. CDR1 is MNHEY, CDR2 SVGAGI, per germline. The J segment lost 5 bases and the V segment lost 6 bases, leaving 3 bases of the junction unmatched. CDR3 length: 15 residues. The CDR3 sequence is CASSLGLAGGDTQYF. The CDR3 DNA sequence: TGTGCCAGCAGCTTGGGACTAGCGGGGGGAGATACGCAGTATTTT.

The chain employs TRBV6-5 and TRBJ2-7; TRBD1 might be the D (6 bases). The CDR3 totals 13 residues. Trimming shortened V by 3 bases and J by 2 bases, and 8 bases separated the two germline ends. Per germline, CDR1 MNHEY and CDR2 SVGAGI. CDR3 sequence: CASSYKGAYEQYF. The DNA for the CDR3 is TGTGCCAGCAGTTATAAGGGGGCCTACGAGCAGTACTTC.